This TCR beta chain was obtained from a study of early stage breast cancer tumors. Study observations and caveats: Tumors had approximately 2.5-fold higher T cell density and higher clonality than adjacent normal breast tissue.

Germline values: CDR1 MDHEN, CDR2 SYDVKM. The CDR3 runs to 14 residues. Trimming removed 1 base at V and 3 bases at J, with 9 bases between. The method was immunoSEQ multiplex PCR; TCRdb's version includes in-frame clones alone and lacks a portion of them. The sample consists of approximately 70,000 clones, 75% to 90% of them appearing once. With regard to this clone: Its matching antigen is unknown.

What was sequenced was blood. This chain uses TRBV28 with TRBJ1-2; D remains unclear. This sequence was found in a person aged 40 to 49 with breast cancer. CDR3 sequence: CASSLSRGDYGYTF. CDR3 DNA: TGTGCCAGCAGTTTATCGCGCGGAGACTATGGCTACACCTTC.